These 2 T cell receptor beta chains were sequenced from one sample in a study of beta chain features in type 1 diabetes. As every portion of the isolated RNA was reverse transcribed, the sequencing read expressed TCRB transcripts. Clones were read by immunoSEQ multiplex PCR, and TCRdb kept only the in-frame ones, dropping some. The sample yields under 250,000 clones, about a tenth seen once. Material: central memory CD4+ T cells from blood. The receptors stem from a man aged 18 to 35 in good health.

This clone was detected only a few times. The chain employs TRBV10-3 and TRBJ2-7; 7 nucleotides line up with TRBD2. This CDR3 spans 12 amino acids. Germline V gives CDR1 ENHRY, CDR2 SYGVKD. V gave up 8 bases and J gave up 2 bases; unmatched junction bases: 3. The CDR3 coding sequence is TGTGCCATCGCCGGGACTACCTACGAGCAGTACTTC. Its translation is CAIAGTTYEQYF.

CDR3 DNA: TGTGCCAGCAGCTTAGGTGACGCCGACAATGAGCAGTTCTTC. Protein: CASSLGDADNEQFF. This chain joins TRBV7-9 and TRBJ2-1; D is unresolved. The V end was cut by 1 base, the J end by 5 bases, with 9 bases between. This CDR3 contains 14 residues. CDR1 and CDR2 from the germline V gene are SEHNR and FQNEAQ (reference sequence).